Described below is a single TCR beta chain sequence and its context. Its target is unknown. The data were taken from a study of vaccination effects on CD4 cells after COVID-19. Produced via immunoSEQ multiplex PCR; TCRdb's table is partial and in-frame only. The sample includes nearly 30,000 clones, over 75% of them seen just once. Germline loops: CDR1 SEHNR, CDR2 FQNEAQ (reference sequence). The CDR3 spans 13 residues. Before sequencing, viral peptide pools were used by the ViraFEST assay to expand antigen-specific CD4+ T cells. It was after more than nine days of culture that CD4+ T cells were isolated. Each participant received a vaccine that was either BNT162b2 or mRNA-1273, given as two doses. Around 2.2 million PBMC were seeded per well and grown in the presence of about 10 IU/ml IL-2 and around 10 ug/ml peptides.

This receptor was taken from a human donor who received a COVID-19 vaccine. Some clones in this sample may be carry-over from other donors' samples. Sequencing was performed on CD4+ T cells from PBMCs cultured with SARS-CoV-2 spike peptides, taken after COVID-19 vaccination. This sequence joins TRBV7-9 and TRBJ2-6, with D maybe TRBD1 (5 bases). CDR3 nucleotide sequence: TGTGGCAGGGATTCCTCTGGGGCCAACGTCCTGACTTTC. Translation gives CGRDSSGANVLTF.